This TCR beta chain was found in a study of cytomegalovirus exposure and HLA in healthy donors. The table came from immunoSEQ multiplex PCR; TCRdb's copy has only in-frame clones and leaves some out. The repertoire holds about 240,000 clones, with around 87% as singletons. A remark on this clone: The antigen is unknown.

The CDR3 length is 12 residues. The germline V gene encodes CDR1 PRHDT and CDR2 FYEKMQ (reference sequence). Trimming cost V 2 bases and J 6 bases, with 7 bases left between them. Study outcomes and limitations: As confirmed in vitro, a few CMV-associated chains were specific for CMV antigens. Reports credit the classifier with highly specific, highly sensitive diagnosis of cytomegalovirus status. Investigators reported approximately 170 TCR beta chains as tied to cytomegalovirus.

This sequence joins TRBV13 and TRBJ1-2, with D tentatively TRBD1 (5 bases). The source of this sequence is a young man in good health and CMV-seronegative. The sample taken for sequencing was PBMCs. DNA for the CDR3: TGTGCCAGCAGCTTAACAGGTGATGGCTACACCTTC. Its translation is CASSLTGDGYTF.